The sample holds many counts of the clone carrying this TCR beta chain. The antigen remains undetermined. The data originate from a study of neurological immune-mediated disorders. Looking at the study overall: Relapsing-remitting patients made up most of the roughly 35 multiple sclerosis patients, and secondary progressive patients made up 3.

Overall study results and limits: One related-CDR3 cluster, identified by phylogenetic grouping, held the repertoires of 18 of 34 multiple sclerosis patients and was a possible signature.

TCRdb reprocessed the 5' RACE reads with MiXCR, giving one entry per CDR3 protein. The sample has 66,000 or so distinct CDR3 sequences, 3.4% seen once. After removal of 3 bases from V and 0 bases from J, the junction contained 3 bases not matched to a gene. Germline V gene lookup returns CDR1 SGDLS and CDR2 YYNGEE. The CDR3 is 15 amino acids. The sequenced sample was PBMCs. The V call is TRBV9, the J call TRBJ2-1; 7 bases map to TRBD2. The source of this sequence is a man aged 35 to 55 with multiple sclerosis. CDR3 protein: CASSGRETSYNEQFF. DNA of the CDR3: TGTGCCAGCAGCGGGCGGGAGACCTCCTACAATGAGCAGTTCTTC.